The present entry profiles one T cell receptor beta chain with its context. The antigen this receptor binds is unknown. The CDR3 is cut off 3 residues early in the read; its end comes from the germline J gene. Deep sequencing of the TCR beta chain was done using the immunoSEQ assay. Turning to the authors' computational methods: Only productive TCR beta rearrangements went into calculating clonotype frequencies. TCRdb holds this immuneACCESS table with in-frame rearrangements only. Some clones are missing; in checked studies, unresolved V genes explain under half, and the rest has no known cause. V, J and clone size are those of that table, while D and trimming were read from the DNA. The table for this sample records tens of thousands of clones. The ten largest clonotypes hold 1.5% to 2% of the sample. The data originate from a study of TET2 disruption in CD19-targeted CAR T cells (dated by TCRdb to 2016 to 2019). Background for the entire study: The number of samples was determined by the original clinical trial design and by which samples were available, and no additional inclusion criteria were applied.

The paper as a whole reports these results and caveats: Conclusions about the patient's CAR T cells rested on extensive analysis of a single subject.

From cysteine to phenylalanine, the CDR3 is 19 amino acids long. The DNA has 48 bases, all within the CDR3, and is read from base 1. The treatment or condition label corresponds to: autologous CTL019 cells: CD19 CAR with 4-1BB and CD3 zeta domains. The CD19 CAR incorporated TCR zeta and 4-1BB costimulatory signaling domains. T cells for CTL019 manufacturing were collected from peripheral blood by means of leukapheresis. The DNeasy Blood and Tissue Kit was used to extract genomic DNA from pre-infusion T cells, peripheral blood, or sorted post-infusion T cells. The receptor's source is a man in his 70s with chronic lymphocytic leukemia. Sequencing was performed on CD8- CAR+ T cells sorted from cultured blood T cells, taken for CD19 CAR T cell therapy. What this sample's cell subset or site label stands for: CD8-negative CAR-positive T cells from the infusion product. The sequence is built from TRBV23-1 and TRBJ2-4, with TRBD1 matching 7 junction bases. TRBV23-1 is annotated as an ORF whose role is uncertain. The sequenced part of the CDR3 DNA is TGCGCCAGCAGTCAAGCCCCGACAGGGACAGAATGGGGCAATCAGCCT. This is translated as CASSQAPTGTEWGNQP. The entire CDR3 protein reads CASSQAPTGTEWGNQPQYF.